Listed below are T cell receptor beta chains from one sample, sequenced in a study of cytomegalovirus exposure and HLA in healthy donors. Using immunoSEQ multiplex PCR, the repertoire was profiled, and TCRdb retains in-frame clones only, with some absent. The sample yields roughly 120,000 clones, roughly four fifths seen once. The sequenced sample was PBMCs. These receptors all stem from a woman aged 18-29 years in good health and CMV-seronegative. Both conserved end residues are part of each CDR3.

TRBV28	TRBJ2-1	CASSSPGLAGNEQFF
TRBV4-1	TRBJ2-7	CASSQGPAGSYEQYF
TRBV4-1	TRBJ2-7	CASSQLQGSYEQYF
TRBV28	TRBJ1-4	CASSLPAQGGEKLFF
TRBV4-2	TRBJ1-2	CASSQGTPQWDSPNYGYTF
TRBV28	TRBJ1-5	CASSLSLTGYQPQHF
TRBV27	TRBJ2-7	CASSFSQGRNEQYF
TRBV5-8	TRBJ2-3	CASSLWGLAGGRDTQYF
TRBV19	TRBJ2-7	CASSITSTGSSSYEQYF
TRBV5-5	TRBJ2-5	CASSLGGGGETQYF
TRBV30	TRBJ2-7	CAWRRGGDEQYF
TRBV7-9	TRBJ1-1	CASSLNRGGPEAFF
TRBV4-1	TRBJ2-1	CASSERPPLTGGQFNEQFF
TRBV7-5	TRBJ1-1	CVRSQSDRNTEAFF
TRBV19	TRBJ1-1	CASTIGGTEAFF
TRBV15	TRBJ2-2	CASPQFRTLRTGELFF
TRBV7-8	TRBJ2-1	CASSLRGTGGSNEQFF
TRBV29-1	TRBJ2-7	CSVEVPSSYEQYF
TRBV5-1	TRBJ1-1	CASSWTGVYTEAFF
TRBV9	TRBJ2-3	CASSSTSGRSDTQYF
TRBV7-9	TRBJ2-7	CSSSLGSGEQYF
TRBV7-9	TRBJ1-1	CASTVQGNTEAFF
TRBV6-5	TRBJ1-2	CASSYRQGNGYTF
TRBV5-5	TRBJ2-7	CASSLEVSGYLSYEQYF
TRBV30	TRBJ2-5	CAWGGDKLGVQETQYF
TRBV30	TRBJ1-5	CAWSGPDRGLQPQHF
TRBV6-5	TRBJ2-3	CASSYRGSSTDTQYF
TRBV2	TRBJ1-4	CATSSAEMKKLFF
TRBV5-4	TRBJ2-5	CASTGVGPRETQYF
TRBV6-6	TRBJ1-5	CASSYDNRWGGQPQHF
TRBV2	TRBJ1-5	CASSPQGQHQPQHF
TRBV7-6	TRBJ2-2	CASRLNTGELFF
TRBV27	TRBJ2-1	CASSLFGGGGLNEQFF
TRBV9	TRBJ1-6	CASSVTGLYNSPLHF
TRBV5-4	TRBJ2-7	CASSVGLAGEQYF
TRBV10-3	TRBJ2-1	CAISDGTSSYNEQFF
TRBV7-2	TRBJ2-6	CASSPEFGGANVLTF
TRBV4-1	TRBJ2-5	CASSQVPGTGVQETQYF
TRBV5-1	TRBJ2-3	CASSSGRGQFTDTQYF
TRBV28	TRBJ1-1	CASSSLPGKHEMNTEAFF
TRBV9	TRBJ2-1	CASSVAGGSYNEQFF
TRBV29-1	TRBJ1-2	CSVGGGKDNYGYTF
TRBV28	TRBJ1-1	CASSPSTGSTEAFF
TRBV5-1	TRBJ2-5	CASSLRDYPQETQYF
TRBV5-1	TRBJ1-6	CASSLGRRGQDNSPLHF
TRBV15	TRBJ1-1	CATSDRDRGGTEAFF
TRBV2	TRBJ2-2	CASNRTTGSNTGELFF
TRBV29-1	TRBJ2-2	CSVVELGNTGELFF